Shown below are 25 T cell receptor beta chains from a single sample sequenced in a study of molecular identifiers for immune sequencing clone quantification. MiXCR, applied by TCRdb to the PCR reads, yields one record per CDR3 protein. The sample lists approximately 590,000 distinct CDR3 sequences, about 25% occurring once. The source material was naive CD8+ T cells from blood, with Jurkat cell RNA spiked in. Sample subset: FACS-sorted CD8+CD4-CCR7+CD45RA+ naive T cells. The receptors derive from a human donor in good health. Some libraries in this study had Jurkat cell RNA spiked in.

Comment on this clonotype: Likely a read error: the CDR3 ends without its conserved phenylalanine or tryptophan. This chain connects TRBV5-6 to TRBJ1-5, with a weak D call TRBD1 (6 bases). The CDR3 contains 15 residues. The germline gives CDR1 SGHDT, CDR2 YYEEEE. The CDR3 bases are TGTGCGAGCAGCTTCACAGGGCCGGTGGATCAGCCCCAGCATGTT. As protein: CASSFTGPVDQPQHV.

The chain joins TRBV7-3 to TRBJ2-1, with 10 bases matching TRBD2. The CDR3 consists of 14 residues. CDR1 SGHTA and CDR2 FQGTGA come from the germline V gene. Trimming removed 4 bases from V and 9 bases from J; junction bases left unmatched: 6. CDR3 in DNA: TGTGCCAGCAGCTCAGGCGCTAGCGGGGGTGAGCAGTTCTTC. This gives the protein CASSSGASGGEQFF. Full variable domain (rest looked up from reference TRBV7-3 and TRBJ2-1): GAGVSQTPSNKVTEKGKYVELRCDPISGHTALYWYRQSLGQGPEFLIYFQGTGAADDSGLPNDRFFAVRPEGSVSTLKIQRTERGDSAVYLCASSSGASGGEQFFGPGTRLTVL.

This sequence joins TRBV24-1 and TRBJ2-3, with D hard to call. The CDR3 sequence is 15 residues long. V lost 10 bases to trimming and J lost 2 bases, with 18 bases between them. The V gene's germline CDR1 is KGHDR and CDR2 SFDVKD. As DNA, the CDR3 is TGTGCCACGGAAGTCTCTCCTCGTTACACAGATACGCAGTATTTT. Translated, it gives CATEVSPRYTDTQYF.

This clonotype has ten or more counts. The chain combines TRBV6-6 with TRBJ2-3; perhaps TRBD2 as D (5 bases). Germline CDR1 MNHNY, CDR2 SVGAGI (reference sequence). CDR3 size: 16 residues. Trimming took 0 bases from V and 3 from J, leaving 13 bases between them. CDR3 region: CASSYSAPGLTDTQYF. The CDR3 nucleotides are TGTGCCAGCAGTTACTCTGCCCCCGGACTGACAGATACGCAGTATTTT.

This clonotype was seen ten or more times. An end of the junction does not agree with germline; a read error may underlie this. The genes are TRBV7-2 and TRBJ2-3; no definite D call. The CDR3 consists of 14 residues. Germline V gene sequence: CDR1 SGHTA, CDR2 FQGNSA. The chain's CDR3 is CASSLVGSTDTQYF. CDR3 DNA sequence: TGTGCCAGCAGTTTAGTGGGAAGCACAGATACGCAGTATTTT.

This clonotype was observed a handful of times. CDR3 in amino acids: CASSPLGSQAQYF. In nucleotides, the CDR3 is TGTGCCAGCAGCCCCCTGGGGTCCCAGGCGCAGTATTTT. J is TRBJ2-3 and V is TRBV11-3, with D uncertain. V lost 5 bases to trimming and J lost 10 bases, with 16 bases between them. This CDR3 has 13 amino acids. Germline CDR1 is SGHNT and CDR2 is YENEEA.

Note on this clonotype: Possible read error: a much larger clone is one base away. The chain carries TRBV7-6 and TRBJ2-5; 8 positions match TRBD2. The end of the DNA fits TRBJ2-7 better, so the J call may be wrong. Per the germline V gene, CDR1 is SGHVS and CDR2 is FNYEAQ. The CDR3 consists of 18 residues. The CDR3 is CARSLTGYQSGGAYEQYF. CDR3 sequence (DNA): TGTGCCCGCAGCTTAACAGGATATCAAAGCGGGGGAGCCTACGAGCAGTACTTC.

In its sample, this clonotype was seen a few times. CDR3 in amino acids: CSASGSSGSSYEQYF. For the CDR3, the DNA is TGCAGTGCTAGCGGGTCTAGCGGGAGTAGTTACGAGCAGTACTTC. This sequence joins TRBV20-1 and TRBJ2-7; the match to TRBD2 covers 10 bases. The length of the CDR3 is 15 residues. The V and J ends lost 3 bases and 4 bases, in that order; junction bases with no gene match: 9. CDR1 is DFQATT and CDR2 is SNEGSKA in the germline V gene (reference sequence).

J is TRBJ2-5 and V is TRBV4-3; 8 positions agree with TRBD1. The germline V gene encodes CDR1 LGHNA and CDR2 YSLEER. This CDR3 contains 16 residues. J was trimmed by 4 bases and V by 1 base; bases with no gene match: 8. The DNA of the CDR3 is TGCGCCAGCAGCCAAGGACCCACAGGGGGGTCAGAGACCCAGTACTTC. Its protein product is CASSQGPTGGSETQYF.

This clonotype was recorded many times. The chain links TRBV7-2 to TRBJ1-1; perhaps TRBD1 as D (5 bases). Germline V lookup: CDR1 SGHTA, CDR2 FQGNSA. V was trimmed by 1 base and J by 8 bases, leaving 8 bases between them. The CDR3 consists of 12 residues. DNA for the CDR3: TGTGCCAGCAGCTTAGAGTGGGGGGAAGCTTTCTTT. Translation: CASSLEWGEAFF.

Ten or more counts support this clonotype. CDR3 in amino acids: CSVLEGSTDTQYF. In DNA form, the CDR3 reads TGCAGCGTTTTGGAGGGATCGACAGATACGCAGTATTTT. The chain combines TRBV29-1 with TRBJ2-3; TRBD2 might be the D (6 bases). This CDR3 comprises 13 residues. Trimming left V 5 bases short and J 3 bases short, with 12 bases between. CDR1 is SQVTM and CDR2 is ANQGSEA in the germline V gene.

This sequence joins TRBV6-4 and TRBJ2-3, with 8 bases identical to TRBD2. The V and J ends lost 0 bases and 10 bases, in that order; junction bases with no gene match: 12. The CDR3 has 16 amino acids. Germline CDR1 MRHNA, CDR2 SNTAGT. The CDR3 DNA reads TGTGCCAGCAGTGACTCAGGCTCCAGCGGGGGCCAACCGCAGTATTTT. It translates to CASSDSGSSGGQPQYF.

This clonotype was seen repeatedly, ten times or more. This sequence joins TRBV7-9 and TRBJ1-1; TRBD1 is a possible D gene (5 bases). This CDR3 has 13 residues. Germline values: CDR1 SEHNR, CDR2 FQNEAQ (reference sequence). V gave up 0 bases and J gave up 8 bases, with 10 bases separating them. The CDR3 bases are TGTGCCAGCAGCTTAGCTGACAGTCAGGAAGCTTTCTTT. It yields the protein CASSLADSQEAFF. Supplemented by reference TRBV7-9 and TRBJ1-1, the full variable domain reads DTGVSQNPRHKITKRGQNVTFRCDPISEHNRLYWYRQTLGQGPEFLTYFQNEAQLEKSRLLSDRFSAERPKGSFSTLEIQRTEQGDSAMYLCASSLADSQEAFFGQGTRLTVV.

This clonotype was detected only a few times. The chain is built from TRBV4-3 and TRBJ2-2; D may be TRBD2 (6 bases). The V gene lost 4 bases and the J gene lost 1 base, with 7 bases spanning the gap. The germline V gene has CDR1 LGHNA and CDR2 YSLEER. This CDR3 spans 14 amino acids. The CDR3 region is CASSRGLNTGELFF. The CDR3 nucleotides are TGCGCCAGCAGCCGGGGACTGAACACCGGGGAGCTGTTTTTT.

Comment on this clonotype: A much more abundant neighbour one base away suggests this may be a read error. V is TRBV4-3 and J is TRBJ1-4, with 7 bases that match TRBD1. Germline CDR1 and CDR2: LGHNA and YSLEER. The CDR3 runs to 15 residues. The J segment lost 8 bases and the V segment lost 4 bases, leaving 10 bases of the junction unmatched. CDR3 nucleotides: TGCGCCAGCAGCCTCCGGACAGGAGAGTCCGAAAAACTGTTTTTT. It codes for CASSLRTGESEKLFF.

This rearrangement joins TRBV10-3 to TRBJ2-5, with TRBD2 matching over 11 bases. CDR1 and CDR2 from the germline V gene are ENHRY and SYGVKD. V shed 11 bases, J shed 2 bases, and the junction held 7 bases outside the gene matches. There are 14 residues in the CDR3. CDR3 region: CAAVTSGGQETQYF. CDR3 DNA: TGTGCCGCCGTTACTAGCGGGGGACAAGAGACCCAGTACTTC.

The CDR3 protein is CASREGGSYNEQFF. CDR3 bases: TGTGCCAGCAGAGAGGGCGGATCCTACAATGAGCAGTTCTTC. The chain couples TRBV12-3 or TRBV12-4 to TRBJ2-1, with D maybe TRBD2 (5 bases). The V and J ends lost 6 bases and 1 base respectively, with 10 bases between them. The CDR3 runs 14 residues.

The gene calls are TRBV2 and TRBJ1-4; D ambiguous. Germline CDR1 and CDR2: SNHLY and FYNNEI. V dropped 3 bases and J dropped 3 bases, with 11 bases sitting between them. The length of the CDR3 is 15 residues. The CDR3 here is CASSEDPSANEKLFF. Here the CDR3 DNA reads TGTGCCAGCAGTGAGGACCCCTCGGCTAATGAAAAACTGTTTTTT. The full variable domain, rest sourced from reference TRBV2 and TRBJ1-4, is EPEVTQTPSHQVTQMGQEVILRCVPISNHLYFYWYRQILGQKVEFLVSFYNNEISEKSEIFDDQFSVERPDGSNFTLKIRSTKLEDSAMYFCASSEDPSANEKLFFGSGTQLSVL.

This clonotype was seen a few times. J is TRBJ2-1 and V is TRBV2; D unclear. This CDR3 has 13 residues. Per the germline V gene, CDR1 is SNHLY and CDR2 is FYNNEI. V was clipped by 1 base and J by 9 bases, with 10 bases between them. The CDR3: CASSEGVVREQFF. In DNA, the CDR3 is TGTGCCAGCAGTGAAGGAGTCGTACGTGAGCAGTTCTTC.

To note about this clonotype: A read error may explain this, as a much larger clone is one base away. The V gene is TRBV5-6, the J gene TRBJ2-7, with a tentative D call TRBD1 (6 bases). Looked up from germline, CDR1 is SGHDT and CDR2 is YYEEEE. The CDR3 spans 16 residues. CDR3 nucleotides: TGTGCCAGCAACTTGGCAGGGGCTTTCTCGGTCCACGAGCAGTACTTC. Amino acids: CASNLAGAFSVHEQYF.

As concerns this clonotype: The junction differs from germline at one of its ends, possibly a read error. The chain has TRBV9 and TRBJ2-7, with D perhaps being TRBD1 or TRBD2 (5 bases each). The germline V gene encodes CDR1 SGDLS and CDR2 YYNGEE. This CDR3 spans 14 amino acids. The CDR3 sequence is CASSVSGTAYEQHF. CDR3 nucleotides: TGTGCCAGCAGCGTCTCTGGGACCGCCTACGAGCAGCACTTC. Full variable domain (rest looked up from reference TRBV9 and TRBJ2-7): DSGVTQTPKHLITATGQRVTLRCSPRSGDLSVYWYQQSLDQGLQFLIQYYNGEERAKGNILERFSAQQFPDLHSELNLSSLELGDSALYFCASSVSGTAYEQHFGPGTRLTVT.

The V call is TRBV20-1, the J call TRBJ2-7; 13 bases agree with TRBD2. In germline, CDR1 is DFQATT, CDR2 SNEGSKA (reference sequence). J was trimmed by 3 bases and V by 4 bases; bases with no gene match: 9. CDR3 length: 16 residues. CDR3 sequence: CSATTRGLAGNYEQYF. CDR3 bases: TGCAGTGCTACGACGAGGGGACTAGCGGGAAACTACGAGCAGTACTTC.

This clonotype was detected ten times or more. This chain connects TRBV2 to TRBJ2-5; D possibly corresponds to TRBD2 (6 bases). Germline lookup yields CDR1 SNHLY and CDR2 FYNNEI. Trimming took off 7 bases at V and 0 bases at J, with 12 bases between the two ends. The CDR3 consists of 14 residues. The CDR3 nucleotides are TGTGCCAGCATTGACGGGGGTGACCAAGAGACCCAGTACTTC. Its translation is CASIDGGDQETQYF.

A remark on this clonotype: A much larger clone differs by one base, so this may be a read error. This chain links TRBV6-2 or TRBV6-3 with TRBJ2-2; D unresolved. CDR3 length: 18 amino acids. Germline lookup yields CDR1 MNHEY and CDR2 SVGEGT. The CDR3 sequence is CGSSYDGKGPPNTGELFF. The CDR3 DNA follows: TGTGGCAGCAGTTACGATGGCAAGGGCCCTCCGAACACCGGGGAGCTGTTTTTT.

This clonotype has a count of ten or more. The rearrangement uses TRBV7-6 and TRBJ2-5; 11 bases map to TRBD2. The J segment lost 4 bases and the V segment lost 5 bases, leaving 9 bases of the junction unmatched. This CDR3 region has 16 residues. Germline V gene sequence: CDR1 SGHVS, CDR2 FNYEAQ. This chain's CDR3 is CASSNISGGAGETQYF. For the CDR3, the DNA is TGTGCCAGCAGCAATATTAGCGGGGGGGCCGGAGAGACCCAGTACTTC.